The present T cell receptor beta chain was sequenced within a study of blood T cell repertoires in COVID-19. Background on the study: Collection of acute and convalescent COVID-19 samples took place in the United States, Italy and Spain. T cells, B-cell-depleted T cells, or PBMCs supplied cDNA or gDNA.

Germline CDR1 is SGHRS and CDR2 is YFSETQ. CDR3 length: 14 residues. V lost 4 bases, J lost 8 bases, and 4 bases stayed unmatched. Original methodology: Quantification of nucleated cells was approximated via reference gene primer amplification. Sequenced by immunoSEQ multiplex PCR; TCRdb stores in-frame clones only, minus some. V and J calls and clone size come straight from that table; D and trimming were deduced from the DNA. The data hold 150,000 to 170,000 clones, with 70% to 90% observed a single time. Seattle researchers signed up patients amid active infection and tracked them longitudinally. The specimen was peripheral blood. This sequence was found in a woman aged 60-70 years with COVID-19, enrolled during active disease. This chain connects TRBV5-1 to TRBJ2-1, with 12 bases lining up with TRBD1. The CDR3 protein is CASSQGQGAYEQFF. The DNA of the CDR3 is TGCGCCAGCAGCCAGGGACAGGGGGCCTATGAGCAGTTCTTC.